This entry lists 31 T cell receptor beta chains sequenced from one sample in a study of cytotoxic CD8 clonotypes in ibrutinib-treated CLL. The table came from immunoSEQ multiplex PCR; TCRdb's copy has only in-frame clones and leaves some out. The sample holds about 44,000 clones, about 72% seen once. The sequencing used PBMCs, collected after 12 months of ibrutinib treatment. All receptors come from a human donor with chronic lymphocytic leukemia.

The CDR3 DNA sequence: TGCAGCGTTGTGGAGAACTATGGCTACACCTTC. Its protein product is CSVVENYGYTF. This rearrangement joins TRBV29-1 to TRBJ1-2, with D uncertain. V was pared by 4 bases and J by 2 bases, with 5 bases between. The CDR3 contains 11 residues. Germline CDR1 reads SQVTM; CDR2 reads ANQGSEA.

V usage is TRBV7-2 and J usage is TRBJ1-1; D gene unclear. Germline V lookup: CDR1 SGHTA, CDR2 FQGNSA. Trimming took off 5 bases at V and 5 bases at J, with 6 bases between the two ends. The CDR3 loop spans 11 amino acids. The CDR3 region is CASSPKTEAFF. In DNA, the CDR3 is TGTGCCAGCAGCCCCAAAACTGAAGCTTTCTTT.

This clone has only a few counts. CDR3 in DNA: TGTGCCAGCAGACCCGGGACGGACGGTAAGCCCCAGCATTTT. Encoded protein: CASRPGTDGKPQHF. This chain uses TRBV6-5 with TRBJ1-5; D possibly corresponds to TRBD1 (5 bases). This CDR3 comprises 14 residues. V lost 6 bases, J lost 8 bases, and 17 bases lay in between. The germline V gene has CDR1 MNHEY and CDR2 SVGAGI.

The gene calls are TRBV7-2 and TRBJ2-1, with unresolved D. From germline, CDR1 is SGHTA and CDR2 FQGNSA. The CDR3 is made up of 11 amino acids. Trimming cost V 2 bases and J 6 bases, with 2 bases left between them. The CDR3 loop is CASSLSNEQFF. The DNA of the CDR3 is TGTGCCAGCAGCTTATCCAATGAGCAGTTCTTC.

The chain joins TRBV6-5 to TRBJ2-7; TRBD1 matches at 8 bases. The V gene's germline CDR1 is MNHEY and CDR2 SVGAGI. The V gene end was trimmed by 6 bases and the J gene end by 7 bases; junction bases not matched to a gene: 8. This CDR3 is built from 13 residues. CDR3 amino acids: CASRFGQGVEQYF. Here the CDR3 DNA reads TGTGCCAGCAGGTTTGGACAGGGAGTAGAGCAGTACTTC.

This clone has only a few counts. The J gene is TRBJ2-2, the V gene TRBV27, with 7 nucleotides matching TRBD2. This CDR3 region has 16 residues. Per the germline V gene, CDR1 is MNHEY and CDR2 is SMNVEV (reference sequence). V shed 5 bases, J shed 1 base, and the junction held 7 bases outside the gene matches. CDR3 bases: TGTGCCAGCAGTCCAACCCCGGGGGGGAACACCGGGGAGCTGTTTTTT. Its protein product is CASSPTPGGNTGELFF.

The CDR3 loop reads CASSPGATNEKLFF. The DNA for the CDR3 is TGTGCCAGCAGTCCAGGGGCAACTAATGAAAAACTGTTTTTT. This sequence joins TRBV6-4 and TRBJ1-4, with D possibly being TRBD1 (6 bases). CDR3 length: 14 amino acids. The V gene's germline CDR1 is MRHNA and CDR2 SNTAGT. The V gene lost 5 bases and the J gene lost 0 bases, with 7 bases spanning the gap.

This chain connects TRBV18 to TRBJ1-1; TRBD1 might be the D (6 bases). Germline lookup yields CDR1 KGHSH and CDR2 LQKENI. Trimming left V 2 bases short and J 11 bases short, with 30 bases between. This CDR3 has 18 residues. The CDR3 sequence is CASSPVTPVWGLRGVAFF. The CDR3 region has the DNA TGTGCCAGCTCACCAGTGACCCCCGTTTGGGGGCTTCGGGGGGTGGCTTTCTTT.

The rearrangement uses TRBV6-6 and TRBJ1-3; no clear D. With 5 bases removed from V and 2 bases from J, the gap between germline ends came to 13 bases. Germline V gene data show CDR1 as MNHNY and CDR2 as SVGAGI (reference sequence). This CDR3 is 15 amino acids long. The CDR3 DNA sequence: TGTGCCAGCAGTACTGGCCCCAGAACTGGAAACACCATATATTTT. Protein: CASSTGPRTGNTIYF.

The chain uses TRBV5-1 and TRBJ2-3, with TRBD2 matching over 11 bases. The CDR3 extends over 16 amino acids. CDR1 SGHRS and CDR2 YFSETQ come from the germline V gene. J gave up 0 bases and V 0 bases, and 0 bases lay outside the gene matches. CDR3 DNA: TGCGCCAGCAGCTTGGGGACTAGCGGGAGCACAGATACGCAGTATTTT. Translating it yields CASSLGTSGSTDTQYF.

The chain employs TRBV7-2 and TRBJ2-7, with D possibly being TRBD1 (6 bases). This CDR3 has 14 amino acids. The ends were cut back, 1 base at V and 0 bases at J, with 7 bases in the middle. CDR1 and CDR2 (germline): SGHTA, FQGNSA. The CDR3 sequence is CASSLDRASYEQYF. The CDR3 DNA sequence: TGTGCCAGCAGCTTAGACAGGGCCTCCTACGAGCAGTACTTC.

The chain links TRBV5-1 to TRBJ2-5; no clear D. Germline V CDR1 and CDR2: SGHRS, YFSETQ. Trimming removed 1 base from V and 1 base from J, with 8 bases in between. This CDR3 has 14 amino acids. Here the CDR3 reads CASSLTTLQETQYF. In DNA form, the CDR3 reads TGCGCCAGCAGCTTGACAACGCTCCAAGAGACCCAGTACTTC.

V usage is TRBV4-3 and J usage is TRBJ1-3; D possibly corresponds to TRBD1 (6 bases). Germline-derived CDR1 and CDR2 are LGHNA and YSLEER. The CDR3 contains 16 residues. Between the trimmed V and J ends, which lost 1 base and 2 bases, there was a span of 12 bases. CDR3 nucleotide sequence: TGCGCCAGCAGCCAAGCCACAGGGAGCGCTGGAAACACCATATATTTT. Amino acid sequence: CASSQATGSAGNTIYF.

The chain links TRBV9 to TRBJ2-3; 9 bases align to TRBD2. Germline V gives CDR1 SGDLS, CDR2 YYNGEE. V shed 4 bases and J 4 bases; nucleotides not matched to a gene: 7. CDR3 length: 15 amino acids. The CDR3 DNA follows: TGTGCCAGCAGCCTAACTAGCGGGCTATCAGATACGCAGTATTTT. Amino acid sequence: CASSLTSGLSDTQYF.

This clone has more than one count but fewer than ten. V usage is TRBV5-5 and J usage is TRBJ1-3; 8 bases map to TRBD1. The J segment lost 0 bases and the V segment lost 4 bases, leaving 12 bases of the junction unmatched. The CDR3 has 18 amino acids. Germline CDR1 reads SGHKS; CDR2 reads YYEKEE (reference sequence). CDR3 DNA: TGTGCCAGCAGCCGCTCGGCAGGGGGCTCTGCCTCTGGAAACACCATATATTTT. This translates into CASSRSAGGSASGNTIYF.

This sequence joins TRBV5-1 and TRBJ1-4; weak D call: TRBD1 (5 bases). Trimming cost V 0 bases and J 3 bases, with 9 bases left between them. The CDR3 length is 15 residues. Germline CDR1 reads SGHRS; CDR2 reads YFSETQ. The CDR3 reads CASSLGSGSNEKLFF. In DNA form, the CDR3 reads TGCGCCAGCAGCTTGGGTTCAGGGTCTAATGAAAAACTGTTTTTT.

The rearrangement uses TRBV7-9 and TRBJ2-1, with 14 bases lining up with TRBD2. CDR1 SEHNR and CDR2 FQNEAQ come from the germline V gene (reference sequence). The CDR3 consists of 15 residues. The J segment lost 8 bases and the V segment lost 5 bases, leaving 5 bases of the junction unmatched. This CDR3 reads CASSQGLAGVHEQFF. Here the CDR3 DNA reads TGTGCCAGCAGCCAGGGACTAGCGGGAGTACATGAGCAGTTCTTC.

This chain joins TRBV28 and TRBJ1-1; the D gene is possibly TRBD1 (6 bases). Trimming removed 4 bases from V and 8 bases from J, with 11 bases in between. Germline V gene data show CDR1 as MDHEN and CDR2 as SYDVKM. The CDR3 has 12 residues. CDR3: CASSSYRVEAFF. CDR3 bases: TGTGCCAGCAGTTCGTACAGGGTCGAAGCTTTCTTT.

CDR3: CASSLAVSEPLYGYTF. The DNA of the CDR3 is TGTGCCAGCAGCTTAGCGGTGTCGGAGCCACTCTATGGCTACACCTTC. V and J are TRBV7-8 and TRBJ1-2; no clear D. This CDR3 comprises 16 residues. Germline assignment: CDR1 SGHVS and CDR2 FQNEAQ. The V end was cut by 0 bases, the J end by 4 bases, with 15 bases between.

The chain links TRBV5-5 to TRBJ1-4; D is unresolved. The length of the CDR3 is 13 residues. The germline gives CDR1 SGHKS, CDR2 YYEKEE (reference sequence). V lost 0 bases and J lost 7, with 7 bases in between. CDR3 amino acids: CASSLDFSEKLFF. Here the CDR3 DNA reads TGTGCCAGCAGCTTGGACTTTAGTGAAAAACTGTTTTTT.

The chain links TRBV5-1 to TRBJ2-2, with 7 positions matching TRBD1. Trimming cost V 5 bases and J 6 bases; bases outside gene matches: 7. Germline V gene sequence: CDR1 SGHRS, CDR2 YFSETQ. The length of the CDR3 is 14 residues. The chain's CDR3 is CASSADRDAGELFF. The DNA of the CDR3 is TGCGCCAGCAGTGCTGACAGGGACGCCGGGGAGCTGTTTTTT.

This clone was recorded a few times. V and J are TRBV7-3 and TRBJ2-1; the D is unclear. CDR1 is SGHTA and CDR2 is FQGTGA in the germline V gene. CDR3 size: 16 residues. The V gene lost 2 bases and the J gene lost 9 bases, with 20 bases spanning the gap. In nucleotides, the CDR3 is TGTGCCAGCAGCTTACACTCTAGGCAAGAAAGGGTTGAGCAGTTCTTC. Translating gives CASSLHSRQERVEQFF.

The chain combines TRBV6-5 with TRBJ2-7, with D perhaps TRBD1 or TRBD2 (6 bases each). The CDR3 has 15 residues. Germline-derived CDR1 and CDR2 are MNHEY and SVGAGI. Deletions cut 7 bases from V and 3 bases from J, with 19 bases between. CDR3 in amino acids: CASTMPAGQDYEQYF. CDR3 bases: TGTGCCAGCACTATGCCCGCGGGACAAGACTACGAGCAGTACTTC.

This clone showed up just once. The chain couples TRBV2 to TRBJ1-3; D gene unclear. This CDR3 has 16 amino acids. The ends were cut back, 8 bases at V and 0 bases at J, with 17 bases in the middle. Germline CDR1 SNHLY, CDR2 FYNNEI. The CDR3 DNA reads TGTGCCAGCTTCGCGGGGTGGCGGGGCTCTGGAAACACCATATATTTT. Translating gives CASFAGWRGSGNTIYF.

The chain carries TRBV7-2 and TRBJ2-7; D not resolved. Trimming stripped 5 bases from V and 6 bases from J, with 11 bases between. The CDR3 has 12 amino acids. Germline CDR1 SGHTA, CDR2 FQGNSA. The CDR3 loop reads CASSASLGEQYF. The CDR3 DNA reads TGTGCCAGCAGCGCGTCCTTGGGCGAGCAGTACTTC.

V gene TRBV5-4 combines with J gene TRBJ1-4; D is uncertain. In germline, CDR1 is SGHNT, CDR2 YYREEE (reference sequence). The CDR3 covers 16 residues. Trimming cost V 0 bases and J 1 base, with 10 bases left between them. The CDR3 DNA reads TGTGCCAGCAGCTTGGGGAGGGCAGAAACTAATGAAAAACTGTTTTTT. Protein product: CASSLGRAETNEKLFF. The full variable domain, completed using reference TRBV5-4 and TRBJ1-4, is ETGVTQSPTHLIKTRGQQVTLRCSSQSGHNTVSWYQQALGQGPQFIFQYYREEENGRGNFPPRFSGLQFPNYSSELNVNALELDDSALYLCASSLGRAETNEKLFFGSGTQLSVL.

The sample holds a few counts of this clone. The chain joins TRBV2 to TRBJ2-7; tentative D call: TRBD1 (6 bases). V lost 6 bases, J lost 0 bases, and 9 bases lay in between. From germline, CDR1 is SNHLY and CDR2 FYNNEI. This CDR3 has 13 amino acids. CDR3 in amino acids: CASRRDTSYEQYF. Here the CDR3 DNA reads TGTGCCAGCAGACGGGACACCTCCTACGAGCAGTACTTC.

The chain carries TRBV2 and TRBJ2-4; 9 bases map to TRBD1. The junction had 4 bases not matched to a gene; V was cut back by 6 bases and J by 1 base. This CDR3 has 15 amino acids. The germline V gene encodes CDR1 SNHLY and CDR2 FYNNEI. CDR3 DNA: TGTGCCAGCAGGGGGGACAGGGTGGCCAAAAACATTCAGTACTTC. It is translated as CASRGDRVAKNIQYF.

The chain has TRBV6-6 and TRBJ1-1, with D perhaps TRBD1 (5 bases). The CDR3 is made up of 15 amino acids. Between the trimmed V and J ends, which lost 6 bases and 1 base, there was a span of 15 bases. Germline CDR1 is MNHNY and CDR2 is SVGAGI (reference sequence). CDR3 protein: CASRPDRASNTEAFF. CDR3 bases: TGTGCCAGCAGACCAGACAGAGCGTCGAACACTGAAGCTTTCTTT.

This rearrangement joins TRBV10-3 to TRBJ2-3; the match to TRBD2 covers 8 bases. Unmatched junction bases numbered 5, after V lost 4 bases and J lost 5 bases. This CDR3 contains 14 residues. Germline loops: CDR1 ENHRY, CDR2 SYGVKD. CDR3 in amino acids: CAISGGGQVDTQYF. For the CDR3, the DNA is TGTGCCATCAGTGGCGGGGGGCAAGTAGATACGCAGTATTTT.

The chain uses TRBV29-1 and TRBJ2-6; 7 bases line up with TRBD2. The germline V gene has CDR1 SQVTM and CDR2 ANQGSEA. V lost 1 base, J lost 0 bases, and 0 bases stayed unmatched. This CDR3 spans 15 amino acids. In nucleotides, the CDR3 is TGCAGCGTTGAAGCGGGGGGCTCTGGGGCCAACGTCCTGACTTTC. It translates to CSVEAGGSGANVLTF.